The 7 T cell receptor beta chains below were found in one sample sequenced in a study of blood T cell dynamics during melanoma immunotherapy. TCRdb's table, derived via immunoSEQ multiplex PCR, lists solely in-frame clones and lacks some. The sample shows about 18,000 clones, 90% to 95% of them seen only once. Described time point: pre-treatment baseline. The starting material was blood, obtained from a patient treated with checkpoint blockade. The receptors were sampled from a human donor with melanoma.

The V and J genes are TRBV5-1 and TRBJ2-5, with D perhaps assigned TRBD1 or TRBD2 (6 bases each). The V gene's germline CDR1 is SGHRS and CDR2 YFSETQ. V lost 1 base, J lost 1 base, and 8 bases lay in between. CDR3 length: 14 residues. In DNA form, the CDR3 reads TGCGCCAGCAGCTTGTCGGGGGCCCAAGAGACCCAGTACTTC. This gives the protein CASSLSGAQETQYF. Complete variable domain (other parts from reference TRBV5-1 and TRBJ2-5): KAGVTQTPRYLIKTRGQQVTLSCSPISGHRSVSWYQQTPGQGLQFLFEYFSETQRNKGNFPGRFSGRQFSNSRSEMNVSTLELGDSALYLCASSLSGAQETQYFGPGTRLLVL.

V usage is TRBV7-9 and J usage is TRBJ1-2; D is perhaps TRBD1 (5 bases). V lost 8 bases, J lost 5 bases, and 12 bases lay in between. CDR3 length equals 12 residues. The germline gives CDR1 SEHNR, CDR2 FQNEAQ (reference sequence). In nucleotides, the CDR3 is TGTGCCAGCGTGGGGGGGACTTATGGCTACACCTTC. Its translation: CASVGGTYGYTF.

The chain uses TRBV5-8 and TRBJ1-5, with a possible D match to TRBD1 (5 bases). V gave up 2 bases and J gave up 7 bases, with 19 bases separating them. CDR1 is SGHTS and CDR2 is YDEGEE in the germline V gene. The CDR3 covers 16 residues. The CDR3 region has the DNA TGTGCCAGCAGCTTAGCCGGGACTTCAGGCAGGCAGCCCCAGCATTTT. It is translated as CASSLAGTSGRQPQHF.

V and J are TRBV7-8 and TRBJ2-5, with D tentatively TRBD1 or TRBD2 (5 bases each). The J call is uncertain, as TRBJ2-7 better fits the DNA end. The germline V gene encodes CDR1 SGHVS and CDR2 FQNEAQ. The CDR3 runs to 15 residues. CDR3 in DNA: TGTGCCAGCAGCTTACGGGACGCCCGCTCCTACGAGCAGTACTTC. Protein sequence: CASSLRDARSYEQYF.

The chain links TRBV5-6 to TRBJ1-2; TRBD1 is a possible D gene (5 bases). This CDR3 is built from 14 residues. The V gene's germline CDR1 is SGHDT and CDR2 YYEEEE. V was pared by 4 bases and J by 3 bases, with 13 bases between. As DNA, the CDR3 is TGTGCCAGCAGCCCGTGGTGGGGGGACTATGGCTACACCTTC. Its protein is CASSPWWGDYGYTF.

This chain links TRBV28 with TRBJ2-7; TRBD1 agrees at 7 bases. The germline CDR1 and CDR2 sequences are MDHEN and SYDVKM. The CDR3 runs 13 residues. J lost 7 bases, V lost 5 bases, and 8 bases had no gene match. Here the CDR3 DNA reads TGTGCCAGCAGTCGACAGGGCCCGCGGGAGCAGTACTTC. Its translation: CASSRQGPREQYF.

CDR3 nucleotide sequence: TGTGCCAGCAGTGAAGCGACGAGGGGGAACTTCTTC. Protein product: CASSEATRGNFF. The chain carries TRBV2 and TRBJ2-1; D is perhaps TRBD1 (6 bases). Trimming removed 0 bases from V and 16 bases from J, with 13 bases in between. The V gene's germline CDR1 is SNHLY and CDR2 FYNNEI. The CDR3 contains 12 residues.